This is a list of T cell receptor beta chains from one sample in a study of T cells in Graves' hyperthyroidism and ophthalmopathy. TCRdb called the multiplex PCR reads again in MiXCR, with one record for every CDR3 protein. The table lists roughly 170,000 distinct CDR3 sequences, 15% to 20% of them singletons. The sample taken for sequencing was blood. The receptors were sampled from a woman between 50 and 59 years old with Graves' hyperthyroidism. CDR3s include the opening cysteine and the closing phenylalanine or tryptophan. D genes are given only for firm matches. Where a row states a size, it is once, few, many or the class of an expanded clone; other rows omit it.

TRBJ2-7 TRBV30 - - TGTGCCTGGAGAAGGGTCGCCGCGGGGGAGCAGTACTTC CAWRRVAAGEQYF
TRBJ1-3 TRBV3-1 few - TGTGCCAGCAGTCGGCCGTCTGGGGGGCGCAGATCTGGAAACACCATATATTTT CASSRPSGGRRSGNTIYF
TRBJ2-1 TRBV5-5 many - TGTGCCAGCAGCTCACAGCTCTACAATGAGCAGTTCTTC CASSSQLYNEQFF
TRBJ1-6 TRBV19 few TRBD1 TGTGCCAGTAGTATGAGGACAGGGGGCTCGTCACCCCTCCACTTT CASSMRTGGSSPLHF
TRBJ1-6 TRBV4-1 - - TGCGCCAGCAGCCAATCGAAGAACGGTAATTCACCCCTCCACTTT CASSQSKNGNSPLHF
TRBJ1-2 TRBV10-1 many - TGCGCCAGCAGTGCAGGTCCAGCTAACTATGGCTACACCTTC CASSAGPANYGYTF
TRBJ2-3 TRBV2 many - TGTGCCAGCAGCGCCGGGAGCCACGGCACAGATACGCAGTATTTT CASSAGSHGTDTQYF
TRBJ1-5 TRBV6-1 many - TGTGCCAGCATTTTGTTCGGGGGGGCTCGTCAGCCCCAGCATTTT CASILFGGARQPQHF
TRBJ1-2 TRBV18 few - TGTGCCAGCTCCCCAGTTACCCCAGGGTCTAACTATGGCTACACCTTC CASSPVTPGSNYGYTF
TRBJ2-1 TRBV24-1 many - TGTGCCACCAGTGATCGGTCGGAGGGTCAGGGCAATGAGCAGTTCTTC CATSDRSEGQGNEQFF
TRBJ1-1 TRBV10-2 - - TGCGCCAGCAGCGGGGCTGCTGAAGCTTTCTTT CASSGAAEAFF
TRBJ1-3 TRBV6-1 many - TGTGCCAGCAGAACCCCGAGATCCACCATATATTTT CASRTPRSTIYF
TRBJ1-1 TRBV10-3 many - TGTGCCATCTCGGATAGGGGGGGCCAAGTCGGGAACACTGAAGCTTTCTTT CAISDRGGQVGNTEAFF
TRBJ1-2 TRBV10-3 - - TGTGCCATCAGTGAGTCGAAGAACGAGAACTATGGCTACACCTTC CAISESKNENYGYTF
TRBJ1-2 TRBV9 many TRBD1 TGTGCCAGCAGCGTAGGGGACAGCAACTATGGCTACACCTTC CASSVGDSNYGYTF
TRBJ1-1 TRBV29-1 many - TGCAGCGTTGGAGGGAGGGGGAGAACTGAAGCTTTCTTT CSVGGRGRTEAFF
TRBJ2-5 TRBV7-9 many - TGTGCCAGCAGCGGGGGACGCCAAGAGACCCAGTACTTC CASSGGRQETQYF
TRBJ1-4 TRBV18 many - TGTGCCAGCTCACCAAGCGAAAAACTGTTTTTT CASSPSEKLFF